Each of the 10 T cell receptor beta chains below was sequenced from the same sample in a study of shared clonotypes between healthy human individuals (dated by TCRdb to 2018 to 2021). The library was built by means of the immunoSEQ multiplex PCR assay. In its TCRdb copy, this immuneACCESS table keeps in-frame sequences only and misses some clones. Where compared with another copy, unresolved V genes explain less than half of these, and the others have no known cause. The sample profile shows approximately 2.5 million clones; roughly 93% of them were found once. In total, the top ten clones hold about 0.34% of the sample. Material: naive CD4+ T cells from PBMCs. Sample cell subset or site, as interpreted from the label and publication: CD45RA+ positively selected. Receptor source: a man younger than 30 in good health. Some clones in this sample may be carry-over from other donors' samples.

The chain uses TRBV28 and TRBJ2-3, with TRBD1 matching 7 bases. The CDR3 loop spans 18 amino acids. Germline lookup yields CDR1 MDHEN and CDR2 SYDVKM. The trim removed 1 base at V and 0 bases at J, leaving 10 bases unmatched. The CDR3 DNA reads TGTGCCAGCAGTTTATTGGGACAGACCTCGGCTAGCACAGATACGCAGTATTTT. Translating it yields CASSLLGQTSASTDTQYF. Looking up the rest from reference TRBV28 and TRBJ2-3 gives the full variable domain: DVKVTQSSRYLVKRTGEKVFLECVQDMDHENMFWYRQDPGLGLRLIYFSYDVKMKEKGDIPEGYSVSREKKERFSLILESASTNQTSMYLCASSLLGQTSASTDTQYFGPGTRLTVL.

Worth noting for this clone: Within the sample, other DNA sequences also encode this same CDR3. The chain carries TRBV15 and TRBJ1-3; D unresolved. The CDR3 totals 15 residues. V was shortened by 0 bases and J by 0 bases, with 6 bases between the two germline ends. Germline CDR1 is LNHNV and CDR2 is YYDKDF (reference sequence). This CDR3 is CATSRDSGSGNTIYF. CDR3 coding DNA: TGTGCCACCAGCAGAGATTCGGGCTCTGGAAACACCATATATTTT.

This clone was detected a few times. The CDR3 loop is CAWSRGVMNTEAFF. CDR3 coding DNA: TGTGCCTGGAGTAGGGGGGTAATGAACACTGAAGCTTTCTTT. The chain carries TRBV30 and TRBJ1-1; weak D call: TRBD1 (6 bases). V dropped 2 bases and J dropped 0 bases, with 10 bases sitting between them. Germline CDR1 and CDR2: GTSNPN and SVGIG (reference sequence). The CDR3 extends over 14 amino acids.

The V call is TRBV6-1, the J call TRBJ2-3, with 11 bases that match TRBD1. The CDR3 contains 14 residues. Germline-derived CDR1 and CDR2 are MNHNS and SASEGT. J gave up 7 bases and V 9 bases, and 9 bases lay outside the gene matches. CDR3 coding DNA: TGTGCCAGTTTGAGGACAGGGGGCGCGAATACGCAGTATTTT. Encoded protein: CASLRTGGANTQYF.

This clone has only one observation. This chain connects TRBV4-3 to TRBJ2-1; maybe TRBD2 (5 bases). CDR3 size: 14 residues. CDR1 and CDR2 from the germline V gene are LGHNA and YSLEER. Trimming took 4 bases from V and 9 from J, leaving 16 bases between them. CDR3 sequence: CASSPRASSIEQFF. The CDR3 DNA follows: TGCGCCAGCAGCCCTCGGGCTAGCTCTATTGAGCAGTTCTTC.

The J gene is TRBJ1-5, the V gene TRBV4-1, with 10 bases identical to TRBD1. CDR3 size: 15 residues. Germline V gene data show CDR1 as MGHRA and CDR2 as YSYEKL. V gave up 4 bases and J gave up 6 bases; unmatched junction bases: 6. CDR3 loop: CASSPGQGGVQPQHF. The CDR3 nucleotides are TGCGCCAGCAGCCCAGGACAGGGGGGGGTTCAGCCCCAGCATTTT.

This chain uses TRBV7-2 with TRBJ2-7; 7 bases map to TRBD1. This CDR3 is built from 16 residues. V lost 5 bases, J lost 0 bases, and 10 bases stayed unmatched. Germline CDR1 SGHTA, CDR2 FQGNSA. The CDR3 nucleotides are TGTGCCAGCAGCATAGTACAGGGGCTTGGCTCCTACGAGCAGTACTTC. Its protein is CASSIVQGLGSYEQYF.

V usage is TRBV4-1 and J usage is TRBJ1-2; no firm D call. The V and J ends lost 2 bases and 1 base respectively, with 14 bases between them. The CDR3 covers 16 residues. Germline V gives CDR1 MGHRA, CDR2 YSYEKL. The CDR3 nucleotides read TGCGCCAGCAGCCAACCTCGGCAAGCATATAACTATGGCTACACCTTC. Its translation is CASSQPRQAYNYGYTF.

The rearrangement uses TRBV7-2 and TRBJ2-7, with D uncertain. V was pared by 1 base and J by 6 bases, with 16 bases between. This CDR3 region has 15 residues. Per the germline V gene, CDR1 is SGHTA and CDR2 is FQGNSA. The DNA for the CDR3 is TGTGCCAGCAGCTTAGTTGGCCTAGTTCTCTCCGAGCAGTACTTC. Translating gives CASSLVGLVLSEQYF.

Note on this clone: The sample carries other DNA sequences with the same CDR3. This CDR3 reads CASSQERHYNEQFF. DNA for the CDR3: TGCGCCAGCAGCCAAGAGCGGCACTACAATGAGCAGTTCTTC. The chain couples TRBV4-3 to TRBJ2-1; D is undetermined. CDR3 length equals 14 residues. Germline CDR1 and CDR2: LGHNA and YSLEER. Trimming left V 0 bases short and J 3 bases short, with 6 bases between.